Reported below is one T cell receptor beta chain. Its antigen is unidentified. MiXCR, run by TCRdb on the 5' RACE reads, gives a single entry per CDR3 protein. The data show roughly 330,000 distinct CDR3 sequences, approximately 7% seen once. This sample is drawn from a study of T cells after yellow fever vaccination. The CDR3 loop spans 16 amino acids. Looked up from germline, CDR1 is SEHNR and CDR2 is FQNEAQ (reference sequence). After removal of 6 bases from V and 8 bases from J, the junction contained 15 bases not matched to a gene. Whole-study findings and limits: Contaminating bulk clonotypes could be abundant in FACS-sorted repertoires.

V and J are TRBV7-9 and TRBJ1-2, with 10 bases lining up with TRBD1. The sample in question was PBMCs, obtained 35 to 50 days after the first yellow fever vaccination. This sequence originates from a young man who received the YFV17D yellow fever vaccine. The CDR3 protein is CASSRDPGQGPMGYTF. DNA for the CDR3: TGTGCCAGCAGTCGCGATCCGGGACAGGGGCCTATGGGCTACACCTTC.